This TCR beta chain was captured by sequencing in a study of cytomegalovirus exposure and HLA in healthy donors. V shed 0 bases and J shed 2 bases, with 5 bases lying between them. CDR3 length: 13 residues. Looked up from germline, CDR1 is SGHRS and CDR2 is YFSETQ. The study ran its PCR with 60 Vbeta and 13 Jbeta primers. Generated by immunoSEQ multiplex PCR, the TCRdb table keeps only in-frame clones and is missing some. The sample includes 110,000 or so clones, less than 80% of them seen just once. To note about this clone: Its specificity is not known.

The study, taken as a whole, reports: Analysis was carried out at a later point, and it linked a missense DCLRE1C variant to TCR beta V- and J-gene trimming. In an earlier analysis, in approximately 570 donors, most V segments appeared productive either ~87% or ~30% of the time.

Sequenced: PBMCs. The clonotype originates from a woman aged 40 to 49 in good health and CMV-seropositive. The rearrangement uses TRBV5-1 and TRBJ1-1; D is ambiguous. The CDR3 reads CASSLDSNTEAFF. In nucleotides, the CDR3 is TGCGCCAGCAGCTTGGACAGCAACACTGAAGCTTTCTTT.